This T cell receptor beta chain is drawn from a study of T cell responses to AZD1222 COVID-19 vaccine. Sequenced by immunoSEQ multiplex PCR; TCRdb stores in-frame clones only, minus some. Of more than 100,000 clones in the sample, 90% to 95% were seen once. Regarding this clone: What it recognizes is unknown.

Findings and caveats of the study: Repertoires were obtained only post-peak T cell response.

This CDR3 is built from 15 residues. Looked up from germline, CDR1 is MNHEY and CDR2 is SMNVEV (reference sequence). Unmatched junction bases numbered 7, after V lost 6 bases and J lost 0 bases. The sequencing used peripheral blood, collected on day 0 of AZD1222 vaccination. The TCR was taken from an adult in good health. V gene TRBV27 combines with J gene TRBJ1-2; TRBD1 matches 7 bases. The CDR3 DNA reads as TGTGCCAGCAGAAGTTGGGACAGAGCTAACTATGGCTACACCTTC. The encoded protein is CASRSWDRANYGYTF.